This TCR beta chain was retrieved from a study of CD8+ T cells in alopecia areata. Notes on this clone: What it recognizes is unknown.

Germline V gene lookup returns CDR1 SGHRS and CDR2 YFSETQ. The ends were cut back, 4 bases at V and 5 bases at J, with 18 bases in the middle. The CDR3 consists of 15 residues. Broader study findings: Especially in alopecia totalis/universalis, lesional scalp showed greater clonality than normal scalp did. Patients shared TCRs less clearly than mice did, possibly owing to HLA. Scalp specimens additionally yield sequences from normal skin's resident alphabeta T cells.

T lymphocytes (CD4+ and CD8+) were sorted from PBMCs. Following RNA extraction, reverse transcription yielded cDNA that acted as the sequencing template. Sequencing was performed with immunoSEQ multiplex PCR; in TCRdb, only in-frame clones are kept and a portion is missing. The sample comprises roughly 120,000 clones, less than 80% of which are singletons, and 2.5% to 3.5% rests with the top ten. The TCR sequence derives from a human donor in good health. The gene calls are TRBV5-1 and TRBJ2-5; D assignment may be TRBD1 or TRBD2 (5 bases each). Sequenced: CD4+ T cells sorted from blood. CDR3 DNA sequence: TGCGCCAGCAGCCGTGCTTCGGGACCCAGGGAGACCCAGTACTTC. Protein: CASSRASGPRETQYF.